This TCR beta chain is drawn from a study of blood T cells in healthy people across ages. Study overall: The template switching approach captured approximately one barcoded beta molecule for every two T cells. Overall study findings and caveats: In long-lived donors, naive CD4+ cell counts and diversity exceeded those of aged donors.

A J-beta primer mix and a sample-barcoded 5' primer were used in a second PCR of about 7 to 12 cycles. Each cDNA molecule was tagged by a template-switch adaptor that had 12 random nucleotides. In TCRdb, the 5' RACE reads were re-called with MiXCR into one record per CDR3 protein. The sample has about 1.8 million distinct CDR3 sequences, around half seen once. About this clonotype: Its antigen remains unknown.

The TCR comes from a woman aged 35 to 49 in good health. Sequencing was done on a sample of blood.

The CDR3 protein is CASSLRAGGLAPEEDTQYF. CDR3 bases: TGTGCCAGCAGCTTAAGGGCGGGCGGACTAGCGCCGGAGGAAGATACGCAGTATTTT. The chain recombines TRBV7-2 with TRBJ2-3, with 9 bases fitting TRBD2. V lost 2 bases, J lost 5 bases, and 17 bases stayed unmatched. CDR1 and CDR2 (germline): SGHTA, FQGNSA. The CDR3 covers 19 residues.